These 18 T cell receptor beta chains were all obtained from the same sample, sequenced in a study of shared clonotypes between healthy human individuals. TCRdb's table, derived via immunoSEQ multiplex PCR, lists solely in-frame clones and lacks some. The sample consists of more than 550,000 clones, roughly two thirds of them appearing once. Sequenced material: memory CD4+ T cells sorted from blood. Subset in this sample: CD45RA-negative fraction. These receptors were taken from a woman under 40 in good health.

The rearrangement joins TRBV28 to TRBJ1-4; TRBD1 is a possible D gene (5 bases). Germline V gene lookup returns CDR1 MDHEN and CDR2 SYDVKM. This CDR3 has 14 residues. Trimming removed 3 bases from V and 7 bases from J, with 12 bases in between. CDR3 amino acids: CASSLGGVREKLFF. In nucleotides, the CDR3 is TGTGCCAGCAGTTTGGGGGGGGTTCGTGAAAAACTGTTTTTT. Using reference TRBV28 and TRBJ1-4 for the parts outside the CDR3, the full variable domain is DVKVTQSSRYLVKRTGEKVFLECVQDMDHENMFWYRQDPGLGLRLIYFSYDVKMKEKGDIPEGYSVSREKKERFSLILESASTNQTSMYLCASSLGGVREKLFFGSGTQLSVL.

The chain uses TRBV7-9 and TRBJ1-1, with D maybe TRBD1 (6 bases). Per germline, CDR1 SEHNR and CDR2 FQNEAQ (reference sequence). Trimming took off 3 bases at V and 10 bases at J, with 21 bases between the two ends. This CDR3 has 15 residues. The CDR3 region has the DNA TGTGCCAGCAGCTTGGGCCAGTACAGGGTCGGGGGAGCTTTCTTT. The encoded protein is CASSLGQYRVGGAFF.

CDR3: CASTSIHEQYF. The CDR3 DNA reads TGCGCCAGCACAAGCATCCACGAGCAGTACTTC. This chain connects TRBV23-1 to TRBJ2-7; no clear D. TRBV23-1 is recorded as an ORF, its role being uncertain. CDR3 length equals 11 residues. Trimming took 7 bases from V and 5 from J, leaving 9 bases between them.

In its sample, this clone was seen once. V and J are TRBV19 and TRBJ1-1; no reliable D call. The CDR3 is made up of 14 amino acids. Germline V CDR1 and CDR2: LNHDA, SQIVND (reference sequence). The V end lost 2 bases, the J end lost 4 bases, and 11 bases lay between the germline ends. The CDR3 sequence is CASSISGWSTEAFF. CDR3 sequence (DNA): TGTGCCAGTAGTATAAGTGGGTGGAGCACTGAAGCTTTCTTT.

The rearrangement joins TRBV25-1 to TRBJ2-3; TRBD1 matches 7 bases. V dropped 6 bases and J dropped 2; count of bases not matched to a gene: 11. The CDR3 loop spans 16 amino acids. Germline-derived CDR1 and CDR2 are MGHDK and SYGVNS. CDR3 protein: CASSHLTGTVTDTQYF. CDR3 coding DNA: TGTGCCAGCAGCCATCTCACCGGGACAGTCACAGATACGCAGTATTTT.

This clone came up a few times. The J gene is TRBJ2-3, the V gene TRBV10-1; D not resolved. Trimming shortened V by 4 bases and J by 1 base, and 12 bases separated the two germline ends. Germline CDR1 WNHNN, CDR2 SYGVQD (reference sequence). The CDR3 is 15 amino acids. The CDR3 sequence: CASSVGSRRTDTQYF. In nucleotides, the CDR3 is TGCGCCAGCAGTGTGGGGTCCCGACGCACAGATACGCAGTATTTT.

In its sample, this clone was seen a few times. This chain links TRBV30 with TRBJ1-5; 9 positions match TRBD1. V was pared by 5 bases and J by 10 bases, with 12 bases of the junction left unmatched. Per germline, CDR1 GTSNPN and CDR2 SVGIG (reference sequence). The CDR3 runs to 14 residues. This chain's CDR3 is CAWGTGTGNDPQHF. The CDR3 nucleotides are TGTGCCTGGGGTACCGGGACAGGGAACGATCCCCAGCATTTT.

The CDR3 region is CASSLSPGQGKAFF. In nucleotides, the CDR3 is TGTGCCAGCAGCCTCTCACCGGGACAGGGTAAAGCTTTCTTT. The chain joins TRBV6-4 to TRBJ1-1, with 9 bases identical to TRBD1. CDR3 length: 14 amino acids. V lost 6 bases to trimming and J lost 9 bases; unmatched junction nucleotides: 11. CDR1 is MRHNA and CDR2 is SNTAGT in the germline V gene.

The CDR3 nucleotides are TGCGCCAGCACCCCTTCCACAGGTTACACTGAAGCTTTCTTT. As protein: CASTPSTGYTEAFF. The rearrangement joins TRBV5-1 to TRBJ1-1; D is perhaps TRBD1 (5 bases). The CDR3 extends over 14 amino acids. V was pared by 6 bases and J by 3 bases, with 15 bases between. Per the germline V gene, CDR1 is SGHRS and CDR2 is YFSETQ.

The CDR3 is CASSQDYTANNQPQHF. CDR3 DNA: TGTGCCAGCAGCCAAGATTACACAGCCAACAATCAGCCCCAGCATTTT. The chain uses TRBV4-2 and TRBJ1-5; D not resolved. This CDR3 has 16 residues. Germline V gene sequence: CDR1 LGHNA, CDR2 YNFKEQ. V was trimmed by 0 bases and J by 3 bases, leaving 12 bases between them.

The V and J genes are TRBV10-3 and TRBJ1-1; no definite D call. The CDR3 sequence is 13 residues long. The germline V gene encodes CDR1 ENHRY and CDR2 SYGVKD. The V end lost 11 bases, the J end lost 0 bases, and 13 bases lay between the germline ends. CDR3 nucleotide sequence: TGTGCCCTCGGAGACCACCTGAACACTGAAGCTTTCTTT. The encoded protein is CALGDHLNTEAFF.

This clone was counted at least ten times. The chain uses TRBV6-5 and TRBJ2-7, with 8 bases lining up with TRBD2. Trimming cost V 4 bases and J 2 bases; bases outside gene matches: 1. CDR3 length equals 13 residues. Germline V gene sequence: CDR1 MNHEY, CDR2 SVGAGI. CDR3 DNA: TGTGCCAGCAGTTCCGGGAGGGCCTACGAGCAGTACTTC. Protein sequence: CASSSGRAYEQYF.

In DNA form, the CDR3 reads TGCGCCAGCAGCCTGTCGCAGGGGGAAAAACTGTTTTTT. Protein product: CASSLSQGEKLFF. The chain uses TRBV5-1 and TRBJ1-4; D might be TRBD1 (6 bases). The germline V gene encodes CDR1 SGHRS and CDR2 YFSETQ. The ends were cut back, 4 bases at V and 8 bases at J, with 12 bases in the middle. The CDR3 contains 13 residues. Filled out from reference TRBV5-1 and TRBJ1-4, the complete variable domain reads KAGVTQTPRYLIKTRGQQVTLSCSPISGHRSVSWYQQTPGQGLQFLFEYFSETQRNKGNFPGRFSGRQFSNSRSEMNVSTLELGDSALYLCASSLSQGEKLFFGSGTQLSVL.

This clone was seen a few times. Other DNA sequences in the sample encode the same CDR3. CDR3 coding DNA: TGTGCCAGCTCACCGACAGGGGATGGCTACACCTTC. Its protein is CASSPTGDGYTF. The chain couples TRBV18 to TRBJ1-2, with TRBD1 matching 8 bases. Trimming at V came to 3 bases and at J to 6 bases, leaving 0 bases not matched to a gene. The germline V gene encodes CDR1 KGHSH and CDR2 LQKENI. This CDR3 is built from 12 residues.

The chain recombines TRBV30 with TRBJ2-3, with 7 positions matching TRBD1. CDR1 is GTSNPN, CDR2 SVGIG, per germline (reference sequence). The V segment lost 3 bases and the J segment 3 bases; nucleotides outside the gene matches: 3. This CDR3 is 13 amino acids long. The DNA for the CDR3 is TGTGCCTGGAGGACAGGGCTAACAGATACGCAGTATTTT. Protein: CAWRTGLTDTQYF.

This chain connects TRBV28 to TRBJ2-3; D possibly corresponds to TRBD2 (5 bases). Germline-derived CDR1 and CDR2 are MDHEN and SYDVKM. This CDR3 is 15 amino acids long. V was cut by 4 bases and J by 1 base, with 12 bases left in between. CDR3 amino acids: CASSYASAGTDTQYF. The CDR3 DNA follows: TGTGCCAGCAGTTACGCCTCAGCGGGCACAGATACGCAGTATTTT. The full variable domain, completed using reference TRBV28 and TRBJ2-3, is DVKVTQSSRYLVKRTGEKVFLECVQDMDHENMFWYRQDPGLGLRLIYFSYDVKMKEKGDIPEGYSVSREKKERFSLILESASTNQTSMYLCASSYASAGTDTQYFGPGTRLTVL.

The chain carries TRBV25-1 and TRBJ2-1; 9 bases agree with TRBD2. The V and J ends lost 4 bases and 4 bases, in that order; junction bases with no gene match: 11. Germline values: CDR1 MGHDK, CDR2 SYGVNS. The CDR3 runs 17 residues. In nucleotides, the CDR3 is TGTGCCAGCAGTGCCTCCCCCACTAGCGGGTTTTACAATGAGCAGTTCTTC. Its protein is CASSASPTSGFYNEQFF.

The J gene is TRBJ2-7, the V gene TRBV9; 8 bases agree with TRBD1. CDR3 length: 16 amino acids. Germline CDR1 reads SGDLS; CDR2 reads YYNGEE. V was clipped by 0 bases and J by 3 bases; unmatched bases: 8. The chain's CDR3 is CASSVDPVDRGYEQYF. In DNA form, the CDR3 reads TGTGCCAGCAGCGTAGACCCAGTCGACAGGGGCTACGAGCAGTACTTC.